This T cell receptor (beta chain) was documented in a study of T cell clonality in common variable immunodeficiency. V was shortened by 5 bases and J by 3 bases, with 17 bases between the two germline ends. Per the germline V gene, CDR1 is LNHDA and CDR2 is SQIVND (reference sequence). CDR3 length: 15 residues. This clone was found many times. The antigen remains unidentified. Read coverage stops 3 residues before the CDR3 terminus; the germline J gene supplies the remainder. General study results and limits: TCRbeta clonality was increased in CVID versus healthy controls. T cell subpopulation sequencing would be needed to explain CVID clonality.

The assay was immunoSEQ multiplex PCR, and TCRdb's table has in-frame clones only and misses some. The sample contains 30,000 or so clones, none occurring once; 3.8% lies in the top ten. This chain joins TRBV19 and TRBJ2-7; no definite D call. The sample consisted of peripheral blood mononuclear cells. The clonotype comes from a person aged 18 to 75 in good health. The sequenced CDR3 bases are TGTGCCAGTAGTGCCATAGGGCTGTCTAACTACGAG. It specifies CASSAIGLSNYE. The complete CDR3 reads CASSAIGLSNYEQYF. The full variable domain, in which reference TRBV19 and TRBJ2-7 provide the parts outside the CDR3, is DGGITQSPKYLFRKEGQNVTLSCEQNLNHDAMYWYRQDPGQGLRLIYYSQIVNDFQKGDIAEGYSVSREKKESFPLTVTSAQKNPTAFYLCASSAIGLSNYEQYFGPGTRLTVT.